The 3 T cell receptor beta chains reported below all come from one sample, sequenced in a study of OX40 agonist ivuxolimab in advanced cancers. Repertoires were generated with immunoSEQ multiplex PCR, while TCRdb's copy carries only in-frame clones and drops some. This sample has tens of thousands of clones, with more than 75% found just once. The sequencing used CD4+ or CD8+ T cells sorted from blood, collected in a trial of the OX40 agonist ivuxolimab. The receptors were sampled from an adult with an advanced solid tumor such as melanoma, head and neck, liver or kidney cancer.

The CDR3 DNA follows: TGCGCCAGCAGCTCAAGACGGACCGGGACCCAAGAGACCCAGTACTTC. Its translation: CASSSRRTGTQETQYF. The chain is built from TRBV5-1 and TRBJ2-5; D is possibly TRBD1 or TRBD2 (5 bases each). This CDR3 comprises 16 residues. CDR1 SGHRS and CDR2 YFSETQ come from the germline V gene. Trimming pared 3 bases from V and 1 base from J, leaving 16 bases between.

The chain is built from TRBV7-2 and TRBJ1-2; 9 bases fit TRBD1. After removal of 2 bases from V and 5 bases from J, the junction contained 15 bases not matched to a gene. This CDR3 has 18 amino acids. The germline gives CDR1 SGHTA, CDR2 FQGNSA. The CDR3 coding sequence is TGTGCCAGCAGCTTAAGGTGGACAGGGGCCGGAAAGGAATATGGCTACACCTTC. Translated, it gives CASSLRWTGAGKEYGYTF. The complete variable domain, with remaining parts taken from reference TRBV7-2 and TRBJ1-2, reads GAGVSQSPSNKVTEKGKDVELRCDPISGHTALYWYRQSLGQGLEFLIYFQGNSAPDKSGLPSDRFSAERTGGSVSTLTIQRTQQEDSAVYLCASSLRWTGAGKEYGYTFGSGTRLTVV.

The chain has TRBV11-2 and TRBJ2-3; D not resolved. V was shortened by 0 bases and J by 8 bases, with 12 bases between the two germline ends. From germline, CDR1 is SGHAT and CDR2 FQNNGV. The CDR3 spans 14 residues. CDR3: CASSLELGYGTQYF. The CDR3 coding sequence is TGTGCCAGCAGCTTAGAATTGGGATACGGTACGCAGTATTTT.